The text below deals with one T cell receptor (beta chain). Its antigen remains unknown. MiXCR was run by TCRdb on the RT-PCR reads, yielding one entry per CDR3 protein. The sample carries some 500,000 distinct CDR3 sequences, 10% to 15% recorded once. The CDR3 has 13 amino acids. CDR1 and CDR2 (germline): MGHRA, YSYEKL. Between the trimmed V and J ends, which lost 3 bases and 5 bases, there was a span of 11 bases. This specimen comes from a study of response to subunit inactivated influenza vaccine. Points from the study as a whole: The authors put forward the suggestion that each seasonal influenza vaccination may bring in only a limited number of new T cells.

The source was PBMCs from blood, collected roughly 48 days after vaccination. The chain employs TRBV4-1 and TRBJ2-7; D ambiguous. The clonotype was recovered from a man between 45 and 60 years old who received an inactivated influenza vaccine. CDR3 sequence: CASSQLGTDEQYF. CDR3 nucleotides: TGCGCCAGCAGCCAGCTGGGCACCGACGAGCAGTACTTC.